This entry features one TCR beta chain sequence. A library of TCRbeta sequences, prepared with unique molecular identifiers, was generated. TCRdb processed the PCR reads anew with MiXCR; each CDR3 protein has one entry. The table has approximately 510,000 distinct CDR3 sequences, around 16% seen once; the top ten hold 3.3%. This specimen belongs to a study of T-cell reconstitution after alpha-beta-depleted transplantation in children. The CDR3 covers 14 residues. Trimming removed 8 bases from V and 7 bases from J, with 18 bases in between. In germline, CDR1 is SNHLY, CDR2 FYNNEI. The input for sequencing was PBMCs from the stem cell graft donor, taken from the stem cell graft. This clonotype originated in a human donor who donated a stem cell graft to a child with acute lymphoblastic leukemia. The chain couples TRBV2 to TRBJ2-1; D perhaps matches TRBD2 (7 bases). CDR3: CASGRRERGNEQFF. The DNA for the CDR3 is TGTGCCAGCGGGAGGCGGGAGAGGGGGAATGAGCAGTTCTTC.